Listed below are T cell receptor beta chains from one sample, sequenced in a study of cytomegalovirus exposure and HLA in healthy donors. The table came from immunoSEQ multiplex PCR; TCRdb's copy has only in-frame clones and leaves some out. The sample yields some 200,000 clones, 75% to 85% seen once. The sequencing sample was made of PBMCs. The source is a woman aged 25 to 39 in good health and CMV-seropositive. The CDR3 runs from the conserved cysteine through the conserved F or W. A D gene is named only where the DNA matches it firmly. The size of a clone is reported for some rows only, either as once, few or many, or as a class for expanded clones.

j_call d_call v_call cdr3_length clone_size cdr3_aa cdr3_nt
TRBJ2-7 - TRBV7-2 14 - CASSLRGRIYEQYF TGTGCCAGCAGCTTACGCGGGCGGATCTACGAGCAGTACTTC
TRBJ1-2 TRBD1 TRBV4-1 16 - CASSQDRGGGGDGYTF TGCGCCAGCAGCCAAGATCGGGGGGGAGGGGGCGATGGCTACACCTTC
TRBJ1-1 TRBD1 TRBV7-9 16 few CASSSTATGVNTEAFF TGTGCCAGCAGCTCGACCGCGACAGGGGTGAACACTGAAGCTTTCTTT
TRBJ1-1 - TRBV6-5 14 - CASSSSRQGPQAFF TGTGCCAGCAGTTCCTCCCGTCAGGGGCCTCAAGCTTTCTTT
TRBJ2-5 TRBD1 TRBV2 15 - CASSEPRTGQETQYF TGTGCCAGCAGTGAACCCCGGACAGGACAAGAGACCCAGTACTTC
TRBJ1-2 - TRBV5-1 11 - CASSLEGGYTF TGCGCCAGCAGCCTAGAAGGAGGCTACACCTTC
TRBJ1-1 - TRBV19 11 - CASRQTTEAFF TGTGCCAGTAGACAGACCACTGAAGCTTTCTTT
TRBJ2-7 - TRBV6-1 14 - CASREQALSYEQYF TGTGCCAGCCGAGAACAGGCCCTCTCCTACGAGCAGTACTTC
TRBJ2-3 TRBD2 TRBV29-1 17 - CSVVGLAGGFPADTQYF TGCAGCGTTGTAGGGCTAGCGGGAGGTTTTCCGGCAGATACGCAGTATTTT
TRBJ2-5 - TRBV27 13 - CASSLRRQETQYF TGTGCCAGCAGTTTAAGGCGGCAAGAGACCCAGTACTTC
TRBJ2-6 - TRBV2 15 - CASRGVGSGANVLTF TGTGCCAGCAGAGGAGTCGGGTCTGGGGCCAACGTCCTGACTTTC
TRBJ1-1 - TRBV6-4 13 few CASSARESTEAFF TGTGCCAGCAGTGCAAGGGAGTCTACTGAAGCTTTCTTT
TRBJ1-4 - TRBV6-5 14 few CACRGGGNNEKLFF TGTGCCTGTCGTGGGGGGGGAAATAATGAAAAACTGTTTTTT
TRBJ2-2 TRBD2 TRBV28 15 - CASSLGGRRTGELFF TGTGCCAGCAGTTTGGGCGGGAGAAGGACCGGGGAGCTGTTTTTT
TRBJ1-2 TRBD1 TRBV19 15 - CASSTSRTGGYGYTF TGTGCCAGTAGTACCAGCCGGACAGGGGGTTATGGCTACACCTTC
TRBJ1-5 - TRBV27 13 - CASSLGRGGAQHF TGTGCCAGCAGTTTGGGGCGGGGCGGTGCCCAGCATTTT
TRBJ2-5 - TRBV5-1 15 few CASSPDSGFQETQYF TGCGCCAGCAGCCCGGACAGTGGTTTCCAAGAGACCCAGTACTTC
TRBJ1-3 - TRBV15 15 - CATSRAGNSGNTIYF TGTGCCACCAGCAGAGCAGGGAACTCTGGAAACACCATATATTTT
TRBJ1-5 TRBD1 TRBV6-5 14 - CASSSRQGNQPQHF TGTGCCAGCAGTTCCCGACAGGGAAATCAGCCCCAGCATTTT
TRBJ1-2 - TRBV19 11 - CASSSFGGYTF TGTGCCAGTAGTAGTTTCGGTGGCTACACCTTC
TRBJ1-1 TRBD1 TRBV29-1 15 - CSVQGTGGLRREAFF TGCAGCGTTCAAGGGACAGGGGGACTCCGGAGGGAAGCTTTCTTT
TRBJ1-5 - TRBV19 15 - CASSILEGANQPQHF TGTGCCAGTAGTATATTGGAGGGAGCGAATCAGCCCCAGCATTTT
TRBJ1-2 - TRBV7-8 15 - CASSPRANAGYGYTF TGTGCCAGCAGCCCCCGGGCCAACGCGGGCTATGGCTACACCTTC
TRBJ1-1 - TRBV29-1 12 - CSVEPGATEAFF TGCAGCGTTGAACCGGGAGCCACTGAAGCTTTCTTT
TRBJ1-1 - TRBV11-2 11 - CASSPASEAFF TGTGCCAGCAGCCCCGCTAGTGAAGCTTTCTTT
TRBJ2-1 TRBD2 TRBV5-5 15 few CASSSGTSSLHEQFF TGTGCCAGCAGCTCCGGGACTAGTTCTCTCCATGAGCAGTTCTTC
TRBJ1-5 - TRBV5-6 16 once CASSLLRDLSNQPQHF TGTGCCAGCAGCTTGTTAAGAGATCTTAGCAATCAGCCCCAGCATTTT
TRBJ1-5 - TRBV5-4 14 - CASSFGSGDQPQHF TGTGCCAGCAGCTTTGGTTCAGGGGATCAGCCCCAGCATTTT
TRBJ2-7 - TRBV5-1 13 - CASSLSGAYEQYF TGCGCCAGCAGCTTGAGTGGAGCCTACGAGCAGTACTTC
TRBJ1-3 - TRBV4-1 17 - CASSEDNLHWDRNTIYF TGCGCCAGCAGCGAGGACAACCTTCACTGGGACAGAAACACCATATATTTT
TRBJ2-5 - TRBV5-1 12 - CASSLRGETQYF TGCGCCAGCAGCTTGCGAGGGGAGACCCAGTACTTC
TRBJ1-1 TRBD1 TRBV28 14 - CASIPGQGYTEAFF TGTGCCAGCATTCCGGGACAGGGGTACACTGAAGCTTTCTTT
TRBJ2-3 - TRBV5-6 13 - CATQRAGTDTQYF TGTGCCACCCAGAGGGCGGGTACAGATACGCAGTATTTT
TRBJ2-7 - TRBV6-1 12 - CASSGAGREQYF TGTGCCAGCAGTGGGGCGGGGAGGGAGCAGTACTTC
TRBJ1-2 - TRBV11-2 14 - CASTPLGHDYGYTF TGTGCCAGCACCCCCCTGGGACACGACTATGGCTACACCTTC